This TCR beta chain was captured in a study of shared clonotypes between healthy human individuals. Germline CDR1 SGHDT, CDR2 YYEEEE. Trimming removed 2 bases at V and 5 bases at J, with 7 bases between. The CDR3 consists of 12 residues. Naivety among CD8 cells was defined by CD45RO negativity and positive CCR7 selection, thereby excluding terminally differentiated effector memory CD45RA+ cells. Running of the assay took place at deep level. Replicate PCRs for sorted subsets used approximately 220 ng DNA; this equaled around 29,000 T cell genomes. Sequencing was performed with immunoSEQ multiplex PCR; in TCRdb, only in-frame clones are kept and a portion is missing. The table has about 2.1 million clones, about 93% seen once; the top ten hold roughly 1.7%. For this clone: Other DNA sequences in this specimen translate into the identical CDR3.

The material sequenced was naive CD8+ T cells from PBMCs. This receptor was taken from a man aged 18-30 years in good health. Some clones in this sample may be carry-over from other donors' samples. The chain has TRBV5-6 and TRBJ1-1; D remains ambiguous. In DNA, the CDR3 is TGTGCCAGCAGCTTAGGGTCGACTGAAGCTTTCTTT. This codes for CASSLGSTEAFF.